This TCR beta chain was retrieved from a study of blood T cell repertoires in COVID-19 (dated by TCRdb to the early 2020s). For the wider study: The collaborator samples originated in the United States, Italy and Spain and spanned the acute and convalescent phases of COVID-19. Samples were obtained from the ongoing ImmuneRACE study (first 160 participants) and from 1,254 subjects provided by 6 global collaborators. The repertoires were released in a freely available public database meant as a resource for research on the immune response to SARS-CoV-2. Nearly every sample came with metadata listing a de-identified subject ID, COVID-19 status, age in years and sex. The material from the prospective study consisted of cDNA or gDNA derived from T cells, B-cell-depleted T cells, or PBMCs. Where available, HLA class I and class II types were obtained from metadata supplied by the sample provider rather than from assay-based typing. Subjects who had been exposed to COVID-19, were actively infected with it, or had recovered from it provided the deeply sampled blood TCRbeta repertoires that made up the dataset. Results the study describes overall, beyond this receptor: The quantity of clinical and demographic metadata differed by source and by participant and was supplied without curation.

A note on this clone: There is no known antigen for this receptor. No base qualities exist here, and no much larger clone lies one base off it.

One collaborating source in Seattle enrolled patients while the patients were actively infected and followed the patients over time throughout the course of disease. Collaborating institutions collected whole blood in K2EDTA tubes following their own protocols. For TCRbeta analysis, collaborators shipped samples as frozen whole blood, isolated PBMCs, or DNA extracted from either of those sample types. The immunoSEQ Assay, a bias-controlled multiplex PCR, was used to amplify TCRbeta CDR3 regions from genomic DNA. Turning to the authors' computational methods: The number of nucleated cells in each sample was estimated from the amplification of reference gene primers within the assay. To quantify the absolute abundance of each unique TCRbeta CDR3 rearrangement, sequence reads were collapsed and filtered. Productive Simpson clonality was computed per sample as the square root of Simpson's diversity index over productive rearrangements. TCRdb mirrors the immuneACCESS table, restricted to in-frame sequences. Some clones are absent from its copies; in checked studies, under half trace to an unresolved V gene, and the reason for the others is unknown. V, J and clone size derive from that table, while D and trimming were established from the DNA sequence. Present in this sample are 300,000 to 400,000 clones, 75% to 90% of which were seen just once. Of the sample, about 6% is held by the ten largest clones.

After removal of 3 bases from V and 7 bases from J, the junction retains 5 bases not matched to a gene. The CDR3 covers 15 residues, taking in both the cysteine and the phenylalanine. The read is trimmed to its CDR3 DNA, 45 bases read in frame from base 1. Based on the germline V gene, the CDR1 and CDR2 sequences are LGHNA and YSLEER. The sequencing sample was made of peripheral blood. This TCR derives from a woman between 45 and 60 years old with COVID-19, enrolled during active disease. This sequence uses TRBV4-3 and TRBJ2-1; the central 11 bases match TRBD1. The sequenced DNA is TGCGCCAGCAGCCACAGGGACAGGGGGAGGAATGAGCAGTTCTTC. The resulting protein is CASSHRDRGRNEQFF.